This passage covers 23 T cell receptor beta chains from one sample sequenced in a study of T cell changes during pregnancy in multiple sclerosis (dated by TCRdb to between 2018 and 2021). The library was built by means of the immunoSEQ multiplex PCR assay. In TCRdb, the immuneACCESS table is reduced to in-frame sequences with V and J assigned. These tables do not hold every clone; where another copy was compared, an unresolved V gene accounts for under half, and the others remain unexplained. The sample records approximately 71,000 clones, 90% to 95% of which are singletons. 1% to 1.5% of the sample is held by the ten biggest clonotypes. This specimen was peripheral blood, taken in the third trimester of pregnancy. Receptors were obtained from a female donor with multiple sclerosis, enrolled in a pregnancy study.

In nucleotides, the CDR3 is TGTGCCAGCAGCTTGGGTGGGACTGGTTCCTACAATGAGCAGTTCTTC. It encodes CASSLGGTGSYNEQFF. This rearrangement joins TRBV28 to TRBJ2-1, with D possibly TRBD2 on 6 matching bases. The CDR3 length is 16 residues. Trimming shortened V by 6 bases and J by 1 base, and 16 bases separated the two germline ends. CDR1 and CDR2 from the germline V gene are MDHEN and SYDVKM.

This CDR3 is CASSFGRNTEAFF. For the CDR3, the DNA is TGTGCCAGCAGCTTTGGGAGGAACACTGAAGCTTTCTTT. This rearrangement joins TRBV11-3 to TRBJ1-1, with D hard to call. Per the germline V gene, CDR1 is SGHNT and CDR2 is YENEEA. This CDR3 has 13 residues. V shed 3 bases and J shed 1 base, with 6 bases lying between them.

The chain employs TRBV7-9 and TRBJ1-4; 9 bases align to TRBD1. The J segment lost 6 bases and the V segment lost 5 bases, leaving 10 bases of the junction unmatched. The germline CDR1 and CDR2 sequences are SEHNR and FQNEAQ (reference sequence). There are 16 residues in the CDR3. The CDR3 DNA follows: TGTGCCAGCAGCCTCCGCCTTGGGGACAGGGATGAAAAACTGTTTTTT. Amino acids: CASSLRLGDRDEKLFF.

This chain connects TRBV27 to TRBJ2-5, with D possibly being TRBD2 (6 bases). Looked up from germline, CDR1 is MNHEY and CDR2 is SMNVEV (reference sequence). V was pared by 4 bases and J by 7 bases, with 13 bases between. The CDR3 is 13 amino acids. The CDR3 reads CASSYGRERTQYF. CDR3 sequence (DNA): TGTGCCAGCAGTTACGGACGGGAGAGGACCCAGTACTTC.

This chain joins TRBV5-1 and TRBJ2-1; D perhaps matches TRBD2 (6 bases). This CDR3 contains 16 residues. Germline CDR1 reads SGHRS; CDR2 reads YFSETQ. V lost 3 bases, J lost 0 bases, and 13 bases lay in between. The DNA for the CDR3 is TGCGCCAGCAGCTCGGTGGGACTCAGCTCCTACAATGAGCAGTTCTTC. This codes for CASSSVGLSSYNEQFF.

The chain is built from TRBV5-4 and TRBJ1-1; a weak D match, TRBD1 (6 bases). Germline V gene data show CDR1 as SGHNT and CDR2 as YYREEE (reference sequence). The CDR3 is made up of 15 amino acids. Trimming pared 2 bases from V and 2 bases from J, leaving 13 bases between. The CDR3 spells CASSFAGADNTEAFF. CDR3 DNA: TGTGCCAGCAGCTTCGCAGGGGCCGATAACACTGAAGCTTTCTTT. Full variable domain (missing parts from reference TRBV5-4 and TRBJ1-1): ETGVTQSPTHLIKTRGQQVTLRCSSQSGHNTVSWYQQALGQGPQFIFQYYREEENGRGNFPPRFSGLQFPNYSSELNVNALELDDSALYLCASSFAGADNTEAFFGQGTRLTVV.

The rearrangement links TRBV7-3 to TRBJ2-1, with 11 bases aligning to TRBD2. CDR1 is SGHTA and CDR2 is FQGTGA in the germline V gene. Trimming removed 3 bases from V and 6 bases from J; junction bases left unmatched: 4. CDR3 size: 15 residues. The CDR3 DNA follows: TGTGCCAGCAGCTTTAGCGGGAGGGCCTTCAATGAGCAGTTCTTC. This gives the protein CASSFSGRAFNEQFF.

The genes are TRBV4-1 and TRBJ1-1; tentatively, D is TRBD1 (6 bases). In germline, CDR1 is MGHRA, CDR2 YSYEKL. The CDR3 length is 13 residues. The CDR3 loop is CATGGLLNTEAFF. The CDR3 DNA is TGCGCTACGGGGGGGCTTCTTAACACTGAAGCTTTCTTT.

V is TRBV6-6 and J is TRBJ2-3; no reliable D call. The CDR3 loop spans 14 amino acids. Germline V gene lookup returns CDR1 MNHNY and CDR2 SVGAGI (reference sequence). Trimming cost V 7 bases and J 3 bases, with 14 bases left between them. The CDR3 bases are TGTGCCAGCAATTGGGCAGGCGCTACAGATACGCAGTATTTT. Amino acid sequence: CASNWAGATDTQYF.

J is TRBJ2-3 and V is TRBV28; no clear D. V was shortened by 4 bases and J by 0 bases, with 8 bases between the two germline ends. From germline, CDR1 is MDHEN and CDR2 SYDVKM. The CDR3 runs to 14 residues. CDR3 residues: CASSSQTSTDTQYF. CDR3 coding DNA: TGTGCCAGCAGTTCCCAGACTAGCACAGATACGCAGTATTTT.

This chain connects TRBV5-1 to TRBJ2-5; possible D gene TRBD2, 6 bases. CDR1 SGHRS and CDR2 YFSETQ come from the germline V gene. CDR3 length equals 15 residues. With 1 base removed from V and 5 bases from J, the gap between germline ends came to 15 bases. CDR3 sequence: CASSLSRRARETQYF. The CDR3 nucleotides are TGCGCCAGCAGCTTGTCTCGGAGGGCCCGGGAGACCCAGTACTTC.

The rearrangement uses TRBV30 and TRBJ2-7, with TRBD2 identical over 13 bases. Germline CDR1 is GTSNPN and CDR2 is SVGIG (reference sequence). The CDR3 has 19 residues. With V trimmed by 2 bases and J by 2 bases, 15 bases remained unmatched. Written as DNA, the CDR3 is TGTGCCTGGAGTCTTAGGACTAGCGGGAGATCTGGCCTCCCCTACGAGCAGTACTTC. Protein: CAWSLRTSGRSGLPYEQYF.

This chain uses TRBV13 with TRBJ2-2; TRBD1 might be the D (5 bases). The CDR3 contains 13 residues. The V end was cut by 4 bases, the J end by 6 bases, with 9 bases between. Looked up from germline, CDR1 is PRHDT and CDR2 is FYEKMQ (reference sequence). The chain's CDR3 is CASSSRVAGELFF. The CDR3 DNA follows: TGTGCCAGCAGCTCCAGGGTCGCCGGGGAGCTGTTTTTT.

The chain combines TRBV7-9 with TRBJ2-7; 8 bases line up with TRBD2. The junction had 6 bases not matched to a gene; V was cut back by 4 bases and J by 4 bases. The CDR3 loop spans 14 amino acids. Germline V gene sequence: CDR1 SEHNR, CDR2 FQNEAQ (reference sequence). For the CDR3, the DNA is TGTGCCAGCAGCTCCCCGGCGGGAGGATACGAGCAGTACTTC. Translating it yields CASSSPAGGYEQYF.

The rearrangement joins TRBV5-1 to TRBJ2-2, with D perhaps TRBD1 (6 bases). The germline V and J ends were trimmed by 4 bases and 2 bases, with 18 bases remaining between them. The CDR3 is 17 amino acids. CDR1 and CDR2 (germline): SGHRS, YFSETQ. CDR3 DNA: TGCGCCAGCAGCAAATTTCATACAGGGCCCAACACCGGGGAGCTGTTTTTT. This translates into CASSKFHTGPNTGELFF.

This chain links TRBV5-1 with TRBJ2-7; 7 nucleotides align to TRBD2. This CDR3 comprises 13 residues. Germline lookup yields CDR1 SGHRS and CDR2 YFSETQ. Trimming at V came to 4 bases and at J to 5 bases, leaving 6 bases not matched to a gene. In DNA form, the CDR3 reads TGCGCCAGCAGCGGGAGGGATCCCCACGAGCAGTACTTC. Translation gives CASSGRDPHEQYF.

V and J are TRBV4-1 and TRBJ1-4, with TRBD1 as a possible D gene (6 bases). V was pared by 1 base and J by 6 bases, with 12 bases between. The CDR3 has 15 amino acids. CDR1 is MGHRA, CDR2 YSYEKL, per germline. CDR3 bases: TGCGCCAGCAGCCAAGGTAGAGCAGGGGATGAAAAACTGTTTTTT. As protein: CASSQGRAGDEKLFF.

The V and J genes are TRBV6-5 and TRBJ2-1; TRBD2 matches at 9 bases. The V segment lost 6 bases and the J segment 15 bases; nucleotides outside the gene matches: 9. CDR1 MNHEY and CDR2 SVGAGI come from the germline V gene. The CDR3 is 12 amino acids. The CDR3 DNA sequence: TGTGCCAGCAGCGATAGCGGGAGTCGGCCGTTCTTC. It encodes CASSDSGSRPFF.

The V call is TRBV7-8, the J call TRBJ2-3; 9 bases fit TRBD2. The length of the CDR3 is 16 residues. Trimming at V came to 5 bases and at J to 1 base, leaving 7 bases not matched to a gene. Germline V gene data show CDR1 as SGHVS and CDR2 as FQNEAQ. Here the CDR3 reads CASSQGLAEGTDTQYF. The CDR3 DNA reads TGTGCCAGCAGCCAGGGACTAGCAGAAGGCACAGATACGCAGTATTTT. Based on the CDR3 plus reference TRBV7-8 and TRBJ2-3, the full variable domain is GAGVSQSPRYKVAKRGQDVALRCDPISGHVSLFWYQQALGQGPEFLTYFQNEAQLDKSGLPSDRFFAERPEGSVSTLKIQRTQQEDSAVYLCASSQGLAEGTDTQYFGPGTRLTVL.

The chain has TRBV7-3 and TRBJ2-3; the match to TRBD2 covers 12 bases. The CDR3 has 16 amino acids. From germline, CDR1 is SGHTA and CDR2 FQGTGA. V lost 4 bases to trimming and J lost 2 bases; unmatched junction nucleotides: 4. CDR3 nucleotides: TGTGCCAGCAGCTGGACTAGCGGGACTCCCACAGATACGCAGTATTTT. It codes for CASSWTSGTPTDTQYF.

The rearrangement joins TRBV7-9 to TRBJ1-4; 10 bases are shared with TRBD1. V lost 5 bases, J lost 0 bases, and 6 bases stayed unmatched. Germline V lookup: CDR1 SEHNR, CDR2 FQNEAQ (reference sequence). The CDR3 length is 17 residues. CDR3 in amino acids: CASSPGQGVATNEKLFF. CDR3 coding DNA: TGTGCCAGCAGCCCTGGACAGGGGGTGGCAACTAATGAAAAACTGTTTTTT.

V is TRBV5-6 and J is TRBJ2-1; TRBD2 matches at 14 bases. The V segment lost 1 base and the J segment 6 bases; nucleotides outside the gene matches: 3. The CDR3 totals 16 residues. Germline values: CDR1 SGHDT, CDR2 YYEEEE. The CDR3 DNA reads TGTGCCAGCAGCTTGTTAGGGACTAGCGGGAGCAATGAGCAGTTCTTC. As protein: CASSLLGTSGSNEQFF.

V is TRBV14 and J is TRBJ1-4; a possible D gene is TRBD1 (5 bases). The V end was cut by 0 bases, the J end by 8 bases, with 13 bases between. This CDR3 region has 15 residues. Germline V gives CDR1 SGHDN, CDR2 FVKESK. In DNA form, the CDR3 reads TGTGCCAGCAGCCAAGAGGTCAGGGTGGAAGAAAAACTGTTTTTT. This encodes CASSQEVRVEEKLFF. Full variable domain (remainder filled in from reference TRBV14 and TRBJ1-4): EAGVTQFPSHSVIEKGQTVTLRCDPISGHDNLYWYRRVMGKEIKFLLHFVKESKQDESGMPNNRFLAERTGGTYSTLKVQPAELEDSGVYFCASSQEVRVEEKLFFGSGTQLSVL.